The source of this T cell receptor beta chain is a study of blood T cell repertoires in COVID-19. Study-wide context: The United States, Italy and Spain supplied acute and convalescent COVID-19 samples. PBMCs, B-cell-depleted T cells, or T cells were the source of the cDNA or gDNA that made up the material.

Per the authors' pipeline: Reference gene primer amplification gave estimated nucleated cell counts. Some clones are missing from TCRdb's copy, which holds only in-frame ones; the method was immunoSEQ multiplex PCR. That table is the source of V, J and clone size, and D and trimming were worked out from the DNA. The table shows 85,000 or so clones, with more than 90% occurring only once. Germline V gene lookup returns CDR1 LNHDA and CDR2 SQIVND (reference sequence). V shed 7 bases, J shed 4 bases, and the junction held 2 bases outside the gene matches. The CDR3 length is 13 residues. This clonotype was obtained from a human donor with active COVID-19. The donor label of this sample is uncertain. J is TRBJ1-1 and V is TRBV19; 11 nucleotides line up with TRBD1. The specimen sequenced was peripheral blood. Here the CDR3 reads CASMDRGRTEAFF. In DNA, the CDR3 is TGTGCCAGTATGGACAGGGGGCGCACTGAAGCTTTCTTT.